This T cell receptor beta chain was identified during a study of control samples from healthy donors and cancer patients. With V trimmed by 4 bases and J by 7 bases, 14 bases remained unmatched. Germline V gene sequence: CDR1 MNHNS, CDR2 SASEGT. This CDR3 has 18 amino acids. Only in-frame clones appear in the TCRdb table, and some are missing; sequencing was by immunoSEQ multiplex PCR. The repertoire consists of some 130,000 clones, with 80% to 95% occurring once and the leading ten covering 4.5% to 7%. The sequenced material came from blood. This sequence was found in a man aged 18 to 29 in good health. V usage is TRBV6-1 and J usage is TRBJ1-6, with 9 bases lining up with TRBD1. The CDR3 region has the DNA TGTGCCAGCAGTGTACAGGGGGCGCACGCTGCCTGGAATTCACCCCTCCACTTT. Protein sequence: CASSVQGAHAAWNSPLHF.